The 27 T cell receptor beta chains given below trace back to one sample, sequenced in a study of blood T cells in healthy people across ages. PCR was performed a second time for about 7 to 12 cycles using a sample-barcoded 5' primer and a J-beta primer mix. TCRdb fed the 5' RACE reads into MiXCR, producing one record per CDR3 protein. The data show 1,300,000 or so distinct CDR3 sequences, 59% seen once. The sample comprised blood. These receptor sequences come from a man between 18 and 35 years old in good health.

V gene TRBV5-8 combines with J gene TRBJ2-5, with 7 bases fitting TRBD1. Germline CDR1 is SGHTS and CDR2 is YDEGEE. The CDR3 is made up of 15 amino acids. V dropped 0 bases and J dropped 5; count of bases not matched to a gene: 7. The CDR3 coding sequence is TGTGCCAGCAGCTTGGGGACAGGCCTTGGGGAGACCCAGTACTTC. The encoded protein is CASSLGTGLGETQYF.

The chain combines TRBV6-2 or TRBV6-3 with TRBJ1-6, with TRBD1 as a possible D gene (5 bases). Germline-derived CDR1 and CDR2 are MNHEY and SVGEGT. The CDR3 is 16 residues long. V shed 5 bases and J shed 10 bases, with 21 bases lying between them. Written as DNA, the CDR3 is TGTGCCAGCAGTGACCGGGACCGGGTGTGGGAATCACCCCTCCACTTT. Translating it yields CASSDRDRVWESPLHF.

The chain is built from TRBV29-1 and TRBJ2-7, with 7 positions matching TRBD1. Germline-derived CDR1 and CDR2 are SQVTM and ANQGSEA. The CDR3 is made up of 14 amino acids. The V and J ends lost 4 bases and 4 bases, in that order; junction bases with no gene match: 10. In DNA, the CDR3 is TGCAGCGTTGTACCCGGGACAGTTAATTACGAGCAGTACTTC. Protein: CSVVPGTVNYEQYF.

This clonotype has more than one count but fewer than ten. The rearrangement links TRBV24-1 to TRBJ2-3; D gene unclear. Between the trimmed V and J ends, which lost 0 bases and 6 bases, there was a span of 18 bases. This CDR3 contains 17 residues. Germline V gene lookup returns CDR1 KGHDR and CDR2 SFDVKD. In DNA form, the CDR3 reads TGTGCCACCAGTGATTTGCCTGACTCAAAAGTTGCGGATACGCAGTATTTT. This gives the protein CATSDLPDSKVADTQYF.

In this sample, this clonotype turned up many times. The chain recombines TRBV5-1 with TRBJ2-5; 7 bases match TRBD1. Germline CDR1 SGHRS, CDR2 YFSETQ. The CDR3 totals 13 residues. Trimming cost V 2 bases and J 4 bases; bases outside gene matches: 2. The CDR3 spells CASSFPGGETQYF. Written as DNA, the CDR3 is TGCGCCAGCAGCTTTCCAGGGGGAGAGACCCAGTACTTC.

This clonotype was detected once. The CDR3 loop reads CATSLLGAIRPQHF. The CDR3 coding sequence is TGTGCCACCAGCCTCTTAGGGGCAATCAGGCCCCAGCATTTT. The genes are TRBV15 and TRBJ1-5; D perhaps matches TRBD1 (5 bases). The CDR3 extends over 14 amino acids. The V and J ends lost 5 bases and 9 bases respectively, with 17 bases between them. Germline V gene sequence: CDR1 LNHNV, CDR2 YYDKDF (reference sequence).

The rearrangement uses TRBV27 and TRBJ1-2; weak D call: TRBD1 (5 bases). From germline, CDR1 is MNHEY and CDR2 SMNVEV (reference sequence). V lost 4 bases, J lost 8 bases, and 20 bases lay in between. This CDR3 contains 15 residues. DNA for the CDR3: TGTGCCAGCAGTTACCTCCCCCCACAGGCTACGGGCTACACCTTC. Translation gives CASSYLPPQATGYTF.

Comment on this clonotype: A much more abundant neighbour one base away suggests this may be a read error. CDR3 loop: CASSYGTGNHEQYF. CDR3 nucleotide sequence: TGTGCCAGCAGTTACGGGACAGGGAACCACGAGCAGTACTTC. V is TRBV6-2 or TRBV6-3 and J is TRBJ2-7; 9 nucleotides align to TRBD1. After removal of 2 bases from V and 5 bases from J, the junction contained 4 bases not matched to a gene. Germline CDR1 and CDR2: MNHEY and SVGEGT. This CDR3 spans 14 amino acids.

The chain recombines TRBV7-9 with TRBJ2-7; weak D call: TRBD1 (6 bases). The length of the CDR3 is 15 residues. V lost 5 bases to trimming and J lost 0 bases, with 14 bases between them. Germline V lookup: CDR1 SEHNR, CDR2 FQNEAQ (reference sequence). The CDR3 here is CASSGYRVSSYEQYF. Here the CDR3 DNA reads TGTGCCAGCAGCGGGTACAGGGTAAGCTCCTACGAGCAGTACTTC. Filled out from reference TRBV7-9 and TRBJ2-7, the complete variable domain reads DTGVSQNPRHKITKRGQNVTFRCDPISEHNRLYWYRQTLGQGPEFLTYFQNEAQLEKSRLLSDRFSAERPKGSFSTLEIQRTEQGDSAMYLCASSGYRVSSYEQYFGPGTRLTVT.

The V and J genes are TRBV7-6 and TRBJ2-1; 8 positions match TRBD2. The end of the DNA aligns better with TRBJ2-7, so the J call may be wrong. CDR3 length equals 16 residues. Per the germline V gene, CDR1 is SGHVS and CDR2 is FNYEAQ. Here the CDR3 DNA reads TGTGCCAGCAGCCCCGATGCGGGGGGTACCTCGGGCGAGCAGTACTTC. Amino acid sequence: CASSPDAGGTSGEQYF.

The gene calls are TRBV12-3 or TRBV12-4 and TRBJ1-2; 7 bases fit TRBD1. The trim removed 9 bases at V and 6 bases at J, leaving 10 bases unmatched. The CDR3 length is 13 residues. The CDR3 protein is CARRLGDSNGYTF. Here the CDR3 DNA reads TGTGCCAGAAGGTTAGGGGACAGTAATGGCTACACCTTC.

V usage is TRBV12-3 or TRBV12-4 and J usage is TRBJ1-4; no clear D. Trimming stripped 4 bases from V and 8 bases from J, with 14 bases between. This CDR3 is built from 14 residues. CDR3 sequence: CASSSRLPWEKLFF. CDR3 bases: TGTGCCAGCAGTTCCAGGCTACCGTGGGAAAAACTGTTTTTT.

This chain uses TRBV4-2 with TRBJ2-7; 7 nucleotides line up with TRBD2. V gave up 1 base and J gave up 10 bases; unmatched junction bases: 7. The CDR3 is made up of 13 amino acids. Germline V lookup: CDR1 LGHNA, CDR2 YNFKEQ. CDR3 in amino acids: CASSQVIWDYQYF. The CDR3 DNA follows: TGTGCCAGCAGCCAAGTAATTTGGGACTACCAGTACTTC.

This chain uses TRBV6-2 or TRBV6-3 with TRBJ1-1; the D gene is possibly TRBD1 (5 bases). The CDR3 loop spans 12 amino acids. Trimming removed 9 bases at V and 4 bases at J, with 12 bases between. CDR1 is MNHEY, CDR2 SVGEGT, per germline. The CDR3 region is CASQTASTEAFF. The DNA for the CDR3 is TGTGCCAGTCAGACAGCCTCCACTGAAGCTTTCTTT.

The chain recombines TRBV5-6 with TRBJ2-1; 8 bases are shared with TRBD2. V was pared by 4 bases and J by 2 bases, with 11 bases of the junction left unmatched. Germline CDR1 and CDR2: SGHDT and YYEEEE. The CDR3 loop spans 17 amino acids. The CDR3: CASSRAAPAGAYNEQFF. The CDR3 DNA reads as TGTGCCAGCAGCCGCGCCGCTCCAGCGGGGGCCTACAATGAGCAGTTCTTC.

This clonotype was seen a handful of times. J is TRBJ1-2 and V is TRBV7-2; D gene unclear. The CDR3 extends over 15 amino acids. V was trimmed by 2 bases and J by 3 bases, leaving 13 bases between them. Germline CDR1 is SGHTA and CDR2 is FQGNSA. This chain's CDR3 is CASSLSQVIHYGYTF. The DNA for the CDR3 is TGTGCCAGCAGCTTAAGTCAAGTAATCCACTATGGCTACACCTTC. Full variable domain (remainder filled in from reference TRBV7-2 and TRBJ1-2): GAGVSQSPSNKVTEKGKDVELRCDPISGHTALYWYRQSLGQGLEFLIYFQGNSAPDKSGLPSDRFSAERTGGSVSTLTIQRTQQEDSAVYLCASSLSQVIHYGYTFGSGTRLTVV.

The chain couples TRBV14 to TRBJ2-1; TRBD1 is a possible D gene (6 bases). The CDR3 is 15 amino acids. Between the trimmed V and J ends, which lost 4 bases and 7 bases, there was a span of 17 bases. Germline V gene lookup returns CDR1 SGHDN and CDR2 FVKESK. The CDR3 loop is CASSPRPTGLNEQFF. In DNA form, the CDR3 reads TGTGCCAGCAGCCCCCGGCCTACAGGGCTAAATGAGCAGTTCTTC.

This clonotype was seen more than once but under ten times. For the CDR3, the DNA is TGTGCCAGCAGTCGGGGTAGGGCCTACGAGCAGTACTTC. It translates to CASSRGRAYEQYF. The V and J genes are TRBV11-2 and TRBJ2-7; tentative D call: TRBD2 (5 bases). CDR1 and CDR2 (germline): SGHAT, FQNNGV. With 6 bases removed from V and 2 bases from J, the gap between germline ends came to 11 bases. The CDR3 totals 13 residues.

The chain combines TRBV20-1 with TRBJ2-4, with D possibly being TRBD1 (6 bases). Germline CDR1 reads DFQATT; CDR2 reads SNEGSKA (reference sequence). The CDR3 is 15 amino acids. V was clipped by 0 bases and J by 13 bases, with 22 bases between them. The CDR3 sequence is CSARDHQGPYLGQYF. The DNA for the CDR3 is TGCAGTGCTAGAGATCACCAGGGGCCTTATCTAGGGCAGTACTTC.

This CDR3 reads CASSLTGGTGEQFF. DNA for the CDR3: TGTGCCAGCAGCTTAACCGGGGGGACGGGTGAGCAGTTCTTC. The rearrangement links TRBV7-6 to TRBJ2-1; TRBD2 aligns across 7 bases. The CDR3 sequence is 14 residues long. V shed 2 bases and J 9 bases; nucleotides not matched to a gene: 7. CDR1 SGHVS and CDR2 FNYEAQ come from the germline V gene.

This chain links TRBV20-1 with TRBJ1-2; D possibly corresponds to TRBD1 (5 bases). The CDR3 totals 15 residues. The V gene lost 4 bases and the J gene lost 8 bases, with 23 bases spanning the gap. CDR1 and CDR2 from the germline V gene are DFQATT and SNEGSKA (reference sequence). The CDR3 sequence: CSATDIDGAGGGYTF. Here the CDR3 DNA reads TGCAGTGCTACGGACATAGACGGGGCTGGGGGGGGCTACACCTTC.

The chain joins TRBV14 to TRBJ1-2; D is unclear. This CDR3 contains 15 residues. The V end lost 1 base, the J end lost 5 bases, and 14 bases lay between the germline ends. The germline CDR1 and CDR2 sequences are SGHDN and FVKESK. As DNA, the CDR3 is TGTGCCAGCAGCCAAGGGGCAGGAATTTTTTATGGCTACACCTTC. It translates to CASSQGAGIFYGYTF.

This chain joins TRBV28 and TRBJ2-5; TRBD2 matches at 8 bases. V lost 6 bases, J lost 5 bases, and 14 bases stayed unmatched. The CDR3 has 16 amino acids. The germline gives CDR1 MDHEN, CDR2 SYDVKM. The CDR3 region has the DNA TGTGCCAGCAGGGAACCGGGGACTAGTTGGCACGAGACCCAGTACTTC. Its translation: CASREPGTSWHETQYF.

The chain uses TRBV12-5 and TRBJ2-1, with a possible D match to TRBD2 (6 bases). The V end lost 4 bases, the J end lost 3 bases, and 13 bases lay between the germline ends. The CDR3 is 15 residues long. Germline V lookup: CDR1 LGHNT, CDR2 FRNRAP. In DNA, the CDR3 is TGTGCTAGTGGTTCAGCGGGTGCCATCTACAATGAGCAGTTCTTC. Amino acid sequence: CASGSAGAIYNEQFF.

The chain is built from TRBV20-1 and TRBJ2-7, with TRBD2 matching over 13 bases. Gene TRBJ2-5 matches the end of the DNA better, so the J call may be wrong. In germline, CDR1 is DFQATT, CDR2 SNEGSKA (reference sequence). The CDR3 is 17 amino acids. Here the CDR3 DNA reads TGCAGTGCTACGACTAGCGGGGGGACGCCCTTCTCGGAGACCCAGTACTTC. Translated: CSATTSGGTPFSETQYF.

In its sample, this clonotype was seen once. The CDR3 DNA follows: TGTGCCAGCAGCGACTTAGGGCGACGGACCTACAATGAGCAGTACTTC. It yields the protein CASSDLGRRTYNEQYF. The chain employs TRBV6-1 and TRBJ2-1; no clear D gene. The tail of the sequence fits TRBJ2-7 better, so the J call may be wrong. The length of the CDR3 is 16 residues. The germline V gene has CDR1 MNHNS and CDR2 SASEGT.

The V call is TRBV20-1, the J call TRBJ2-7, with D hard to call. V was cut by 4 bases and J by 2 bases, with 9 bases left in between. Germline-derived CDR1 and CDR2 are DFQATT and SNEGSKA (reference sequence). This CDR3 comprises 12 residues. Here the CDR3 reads CSANFRPYEQYF. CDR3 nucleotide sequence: TGCAGTGCTAACTTTAGACCCTACGAGCAGTACTTC.